Sequencing of this T cell receptor (beta chain) was carried out in a study of blood T cells in healthy people across ages. Findings of the study overall: Changes in expanded clonotypes were possibly confounded, as the CMV status of donors was unknown. Across the age range, TCR beta diversity per million T cells fell in a roughly linear way.

To note about this clonotype: As yet, its antigen is unknown.

Alongside a J-beta primer mix, a sample-barcoded 5' primer served in a second PCR lasting about 7 to 11 cycles. TCRdb reprocessed the 5' RACE reads via MiXCR and lists one record per CDR3 protein. The sample shows under 850,000 distinct CDR3 sequences, about 37% of them seen only once. The sample consisted of blood. This sequence was found in a man in his late teens or twenties in good health.

DNA for the CDR3: TGTGCCAGCAGCGTAGTTGGAGCGGGAGGACACAATGAGCAGTTCTTC. Its protein is CASSVVGAGGHNEQFF. V and J are TRBV9 and TRBJ2-1, with 9 bases aligning to TRBD2. CDR3 length equals 16 residues. Germline V gene data show CDR1 as SGDLS and CDR2 as YYNGEE. With 0 bases clipped from V and 5 bases from J, the junction kept 6 bases outside the gene matches.